The clone carrying this T cell receptor beta chain was found many times. The antigen is not known. Time point here: sample taken at primary tumor resection. In each case, whole RNA from tumor, nontumor lung or frozen PBMC was sequenced unsorted. This entry belongs to a study of spatial heterogeneity in lung cancer. Study-wide background: There were consistently more beta-chain sequences detected than alpha-chain sequences. The study's findings and limits: Counts of expanded alpha and beta TCRs within tumors tracked the tumor nonsynonymous mutation count.

The CDR3 has 15 residues. Trimming took 4 bases from V and 4 from J, leaving 17 bases between them. Per the germline V gene, CDR1 is MNHNS and CDR2 is SASEGT. TCRdb independently ran MiXCR on the 5' RACE reads; one entry per CDR3 protein. The sample shows about 100,000 distinct CDR3 sequences, around 4.3% of them seen only once. Sequences were derived from lung tumor tissue, sampled at surgery. The source is a male donor with early-stage non-small cell lung cancer. This sequence joins TRBV6-1 and TRBJ2-7; a weak D match, TRBD2 (5 bases). The CDR3 nucleotides read TGTGCCAGCAGTGTCCCCCGACGGGGTTTGTACGAGCAGTACTTC. This gives the protein CASSVPRRGLYEQYF.